Listed below are T cell receptor beta chains from one sample, sequenced in a study of CD8+ T cells in alopecia areata. This table comes from immunoSEQ multiplex PCR, and its TCRdb copy is limited to in-frame clones, with some not included. The sample has tens of thousands of clones, roughly 50% seen once; the top ten hold roughly 6%. Sequenced: NKG2D-high CD8+ T cells sorted from blood. These receptors were collected from a human donor with alopecia areata. The CDR3 runs from the conserved cysteine through the conserved F or W.

j_gene	v_gene	CDR3aa
TRBJ2-5	TRBV4-1	CASSQDQSMETPGGQYF
TRBJ2-7	TRBV28	CASSDPLAGGSYEQYF
TRBJ1-1	TRBV15	CATSRLTVQAAGRNTEAFF
TRBJ1-1	TRBV29-1	CSVDGARDTEAFF
TRBJ2-1	TRBV2	CASRDRGYNEQFF
TRBJ1-2	TRBV29-1	CSVEDEDYGYTF
TRBJ2-3	TRBV4-2	CASSQEAGGPDTQYF
TRBJ2-1	TRBV28	CASSLSTWQPFF
TRBJ2-7	TRBV14	CASSQGFGLWQYF
TRBJ2-1	TRBV4-1	CASSHPQGHYNEQFF
TRBJ2-3	TRBV6-6	CASSYGQADTQYF
TRBJ1-2	TRBV4-1	CASSLQGSSSYGYTF
TRBJ2-7	TRBV29-1	CSVPGLNSYEQYF
TRBJ2-7	TRBV27	CASREGAAYEQYF
TRBJ1-1	TRBV7-9	CASSLSAGAFF
TRBJ1-4	TRBV29-1	CSVARGNEKLFF
TRBJ1-2	TRBV20-1	CSATENYGYTF
TRBJ2-5	TRBV28	CASSSSGETQYF
TRBJ1-4	TRBV4-1	CASSQPGTGELFF
TRBJ2-3	TRBV29-1	CSVEGYRGTDTQYF
TRBJ2-5	TRBV9	CASSVVFGETQYF
TRBJ2-3	TRBV4-1	CASSQESAGPGTDTQYF
TRBJ2-1	TRBV5-6	CASSLELGATDNEQFF
TRBJ2-1	TRBV2	CASMTSGAAGGNEQFF
TRBJ2-7	TRBV27	CASSSPSYEQYF
TRBJ2-3	TRBV15	CATSRAKGGATDTQYF
TRBJ2-7	TRBV6-5	CASSSGTGMYEQYF
TRBJ2-5	TRBV29-1	CSVYGAELQETQYF
TRBJ2-7	TRBV29-1	CPALSTYGRGRPYEQYF
TRBJ2-1	TRBV28	CASTGLAGNEQFF
TRBJ2-2	TRBV29-1	CSVEMTGLFGVPGELFF